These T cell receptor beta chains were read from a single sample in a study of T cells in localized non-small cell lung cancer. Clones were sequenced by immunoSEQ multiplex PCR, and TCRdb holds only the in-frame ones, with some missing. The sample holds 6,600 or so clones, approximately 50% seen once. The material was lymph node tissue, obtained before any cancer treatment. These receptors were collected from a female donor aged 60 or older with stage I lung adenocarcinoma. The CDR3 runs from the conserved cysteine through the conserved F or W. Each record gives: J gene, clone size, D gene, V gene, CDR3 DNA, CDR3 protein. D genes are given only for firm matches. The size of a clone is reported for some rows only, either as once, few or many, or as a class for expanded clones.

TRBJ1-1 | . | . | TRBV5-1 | TGCGCCAGCAGCCTTGGGCCGCGGGGGGCAACTGAAGCTTTCTTT | CASSLGPRGATEAFF
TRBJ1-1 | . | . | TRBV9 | TGTGCCAGCAGCGTAGGTCTGGGTGCGGGGAGGAGGGGAGGGAGCACTGAAGCTTTCTTT | CASSVGLGAGRRGGSTEAFF
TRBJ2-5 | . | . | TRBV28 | TGTGCCAGCAGTGACCTCCCTAGGAGGGTACAAGAGACCCAGTACTTC | CASSDLPRRVQETQYF
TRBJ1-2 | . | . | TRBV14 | TGTGCCAGCAGCCAAGACCTTTGGAAAGGCTACACCTTC | CASSQDLWKGYTF
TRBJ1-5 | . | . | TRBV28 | TGTGCCAGCAGTTCTTTGTCCTCGGATCAGCCCCAGCATTTT | CASSSLSSDQPQHF
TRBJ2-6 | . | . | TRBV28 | TGTGCCAGCACCCCAGGGAGAGGGAGTCCTGGGGCCAACGTCCTGACTTTC | CASTPGRGSPGANVLTF
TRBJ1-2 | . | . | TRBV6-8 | TGTGCCAGCAGTCTAGGGGACAACCATGGCTACACCTTC | CASSLGDNHGYTF
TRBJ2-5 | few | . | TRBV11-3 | TGTGCCAGCAGCTTAGGATCGGGACCTCGCCGAGAGACCCAGTACTTC | CASSLGSGPRRETQYF
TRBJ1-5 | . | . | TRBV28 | TGTGCCAGCAGGGCGACAGGTCAGGATCAGCCCCAGCATTTT | CASRATGQDQPQHF
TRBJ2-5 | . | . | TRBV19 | TGTGCCAGTAGTTTCCAGAAAGTGGAGACCCAGTACTTC | CASSFQKVETQYF
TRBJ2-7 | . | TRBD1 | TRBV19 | TGTGCCAGTAGTATAGGGGGACAGGGGACACAGAAGCAGTACTTC | CASSIGGQGTQKQYF
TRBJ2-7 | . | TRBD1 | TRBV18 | TGTGCCAGCACCGGACAGGGGGCCTGGGAGCAGTACTTC | CASTGQGAWEQYF
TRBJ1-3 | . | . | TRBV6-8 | TGTGCCAGCAAGACCTTCTCTGGAAACACCATATATTTT | CASKTFSGNTIYF
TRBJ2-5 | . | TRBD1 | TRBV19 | TGTGCCAGTAGGCAGGGGGCTGGGGAGACCCAGTACTTC | CASRQGAGETQYF
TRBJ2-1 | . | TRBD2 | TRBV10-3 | TGTGCCATCAGTGAGTCCCGAGCGGGGGGGCAGTTCTTC | CAISESRAGGQFF
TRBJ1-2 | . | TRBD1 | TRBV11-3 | TGTGCCAGCAGCCTCAGGACAGGGGAGGATGGCTACACCTTC | CASSLRTGEDGYTF
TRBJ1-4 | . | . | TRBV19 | TGTGCCCAGTTTATACCGCAGGTCGCAACTAATGAAAAACTGTTTTTT | CAQFIPQVATNEKLFF
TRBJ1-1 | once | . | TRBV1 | TGCGCCAGCAGCCATCCCGGACAGGATGAAGCTTTCTTT | CASSHPGQDEAFF
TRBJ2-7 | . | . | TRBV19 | TGTGCCAGTAGTATTGGTAGGAGAGGGGAGCAGTACTTC | CASSIGRRGEQYF
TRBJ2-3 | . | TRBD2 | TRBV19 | TGTGCCAGTACCTTTTATGTGGCGGGGGGGCCAGATCGGTCGACAGATACGCAGTATTTT | CASTFYVAGGPDRSTDTQYF
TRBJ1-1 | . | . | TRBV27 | TGTGCCAGCAGTTTATGGGGTGGCACTGAAACTTTCTTT | CASSLWGGTETFF
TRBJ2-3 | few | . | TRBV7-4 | TGTGCCAGCAGCCACCCCGGGCAGGGGATGAATACGCAGTATTTT | CASSHPGQGMNTQYF
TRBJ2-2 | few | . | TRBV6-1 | TGTGCCAGCAGTGAAGGAGTCCTTCCCACCGGGGAGCTGTTTTTT | CASSEGVLPTGELFF
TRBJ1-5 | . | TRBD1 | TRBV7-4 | TGTGCCAGCCGCGGGGACAGGGGGCATCAGCCCCAGCATTTT | CASRGDRGHQPQHF
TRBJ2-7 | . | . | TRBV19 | TGTGCCAGTGGCACTGACAACTACGAGCAGTACTTC | CASGTDNYEQYF
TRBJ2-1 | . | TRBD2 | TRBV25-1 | TGTGCCAGCAGTTTACAGCGGGGGGGTGAGCAGTTCTTC | CASSLQRGGEQFF
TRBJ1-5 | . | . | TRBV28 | TGTGCCAGCAGTTTACCAGGGGCCTCCAGCCAGCCCCAGCATTTT | CASSLPGASSQPQHF
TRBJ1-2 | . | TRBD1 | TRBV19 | TGTGCCAGTAGTCCAACAGGGGTGTATGGCTACACCTTC | CASSPTGVYGYTF
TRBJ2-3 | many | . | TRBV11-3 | TGTGCCAGCTTCCGGGACTTCCCCACAGATACGCAGTATTTT | CASFRDFPTDTQYF
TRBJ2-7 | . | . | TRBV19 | TGTGCCACCCAGCCAAGCGGAGGACCCTACGAGCAGTACTTC | CATQPSGGPYEQYF
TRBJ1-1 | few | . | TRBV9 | TGTGCCAGCAGTGAGTTACAGTTGAACACTGAAGCTTTCTTT | CASSELQLNTEAFF
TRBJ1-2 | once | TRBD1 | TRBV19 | TGTGCCAGTAGTCCCACCCGACAGGGACGCAACTATGGCTACACCTTC | CASSPTRQGRNYGYTF
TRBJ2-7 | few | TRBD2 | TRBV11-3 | TGTGCCAGCAGCTTAGATGGCGGGAGGACCTACGAGCAGTACTTC | CASSLDGGRTYEQYF
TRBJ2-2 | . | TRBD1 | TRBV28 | TGTGCCAGCAGACGGACAGGTGGAACCGGGGAGTTGTTTTTT | CASRRTGGTGELFF
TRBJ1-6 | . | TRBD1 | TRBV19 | TGTGCCAGTAGTATATCGCAGGGGGCTGTTTCACCCCTCCACTTT | CASSISQGAVSPLHF
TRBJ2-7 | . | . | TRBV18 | TGTGCCAGCTCACCAGGCCCCCAGCCCTCCTACGAGCAGTACTTC | CASSPGPQPSYEQYF
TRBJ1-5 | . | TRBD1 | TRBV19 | TGTGCCAGTAGTAATAGGGGGCTGGGTCAGCCCCAGCATTTT | CASSNRGLGQPQHF
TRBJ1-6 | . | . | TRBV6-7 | TGTGCCAGCAGTGAGGATTCACCCCTCCACTTT | CASSEDSPLHF
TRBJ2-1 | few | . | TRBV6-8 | TGTGCCAGCAGTTACTCGCGGAACTCCGCTATGAGCGGTGGAAGAGAGCAGTTCTTC | CASSYSRNSAMSGGREQFF
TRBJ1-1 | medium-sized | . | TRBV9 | TGTGCCAGCAGCCCAGAGGAGGGGGAGGCGAGCACTGAAGCTTTCTTT | CASSPEEGEASTEAFF
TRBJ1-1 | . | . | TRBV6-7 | TGTGCCAGCACCCCGGGAGGGACTGAAGCTTTCTTT | CASTPGGTEAFF
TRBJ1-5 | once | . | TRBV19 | TGTGCCAGTAGTATAGGAGTGGGCAATCAGCCCCAGCATTTT | CASSIGVGNQPQHF
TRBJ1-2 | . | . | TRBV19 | TGTGCCAGTGGAAGGGGGGACTATGGCTACACCTTC | CASGRGDYGYTF
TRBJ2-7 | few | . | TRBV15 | TGTGCCACCAGCAGAGATCCCGGGGCGTGGGAGCAGTACTTC | CATSRDPGAWEQYF
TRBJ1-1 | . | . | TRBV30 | TGTGCCTGGAGTGTAATGAACACTGAAGCTTTCTTT | CAWSVMNTEAFF
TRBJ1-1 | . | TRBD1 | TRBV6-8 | TGTGCCAGCAGTACAGGGGCGGGAGTGGCTGAAGCTTTCTTT | CASSTGAGVAEAFF
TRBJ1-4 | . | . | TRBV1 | TGCGCCAGCAGCCAAGCATCCAGGGGGCTGGGTGAAAAACTGTTTTTT | CASSQASRGLGEKLFF
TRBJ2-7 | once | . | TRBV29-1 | TGCAGCGGCCGGGGGAACGGAAACGAGCAGTACTTC | CSGRGNGNEQYF
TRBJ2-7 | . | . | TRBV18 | TGTGCCAGCTCAACAAGAGGGGCTCGAATCTACGAGCAGTACTTC | CASSTRGARIYEQYF
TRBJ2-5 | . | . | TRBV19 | TGTGCCAGTAGTATACTCAGCCAGGGGACCCAGTACTTC | CASSILSQGTQYF
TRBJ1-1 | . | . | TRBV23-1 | TGCGCCAGCAGCCAAGACGGGGAAGGCACTGAAGCTTTCTTT | CASSQDGEGTEAFF
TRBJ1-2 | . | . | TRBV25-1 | TGTGCCAGCAGTGACCTGGGGTACTATGGCTACACCTTC | CASSDLGYYGYTF
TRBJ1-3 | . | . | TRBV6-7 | TGTGCCAGCAGAGCCGGGAGCTCTGGAAACACCATATATTTT | CASRAGSSGNTIYF
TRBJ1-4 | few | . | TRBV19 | TGTGCCAGTAGTATGGGAGGTTCCGGGGGACTGTTTTTT | CASSMGGSGGLFF
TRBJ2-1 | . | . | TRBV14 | TGTGCCAGCAGCCAATCCATTGTGTCGGTGGGGAGGTTCTTC | CASSQSIVSVGRFF
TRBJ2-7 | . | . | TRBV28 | TGTGCCAGCAGTTTACTGTCCCGGGTATTATACGAGCAGTACTTC | CASSLLSRVLYEQYF
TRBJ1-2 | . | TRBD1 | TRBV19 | TGTGCCAGTAGTATTGACAGGGTCGGTGGCTACACCTTC | CASSIDRVGGYTF